The 17 T cell receptor beta chains reported below all come from one sample, sequenced in a study of T cell changes during pregnancy in multiple sclerosis. Clones were read by immunoSEQ multiplex PCR, and TCRdb kept only the in-frame ones, dropping some. The data show about 40,000 clones, 90% seen once. The source material was CD4+ T cells from peripheral blood mononuclear cells, sampled in the third trimester of pregnancy. The source of these receptors is a female donor with multiple sclerosis, enrolled in a pregnancy study.

The rearrangement links TRBV28 to TRBJ2-7; TRBD2 agrees at 9 bases. V lost 10 bases to trimming and J lost 3 bases; unmatched junction nucleotides: 7. This CDR3 spans 13 amino acids. Germline V gene lookup returns CDR1 MDHEN and CDR2 SYDVKM. CDR3 sequence (DNA): TGTGCCACCTTTAGCGGGAGCGTCTACGAGCAGTACTTC. Translation gives CATFSGSVYEQYF. Using reference TRBV28 and TRBJ2-7 for the parts outside the CDR3, the full variable domain is DVKVTQSSRYLVKRTGEKVFLECVQDMDHENMFWYRQDPGLGLRLIYFSYDVKMKEKGDIPEGYSVSREKKERFSLILESASTNQTSMYLCATFSGSVYEQYFGPGTRLTVT.

The chain carries TRBV7-2 and TRBJ2-7; 7 nucleotides match TRBD1. CDR3 length: 13 residues. Losses at the gene ends were 3 bases for V and 2 bases for J; bases not matched to a gene: 1. Germline CDR1 and CDR2: SGHTA and FQGNSA. CDR3: CASSFGTAYEQYF. The CDR3 DNA is TGTGCCAGCAGCTTCGGGACAGCCTACGAGCAGTACTTC.

The J gene is TRBJ2-4, the V gene TRBV28; 8 bases are a match to TRBD1. V trimming: 7 bases; J trimming: 10 bases; junction bases outside the gene matches: 6. The CDR3 totals 12 residues. Germline CDR1 reads MDHEN; CDR2 reads SYDVKM. This CDR3 is CASTERQGIQYF. The CDR3 nucleotides are TGTGCCAGCACCGAAAGACAGGGGATTCAGTACTTC.

The gene calls are TRBV12-5 and TRBJ2-7; 7 nucleotides align to TRBD1. Germline V gene sequence: CDR1 LGHNT, CDR2 FRNRAP. The CDR3 totals 14 residues. The V gene end was trimmed by 3 bases and the J gene end by 7 bases; junction bases not matched to a gene: 9. CDR3 bases: TGTGCTAGTGGTTTTGGGCAGGGGGTGGGGGAGCAGTACTTC. Translating it yields CASGFGQGVGEQYF.

This chain connects TRBV27 to TRBJ1-4; D is unresolved. There are 14 residues in the CDR3. Per germline, CDR1 MNHEY and CDR2 SMNVEV (reference sequence). Trimming took off 7 bases at V and 7 bases at J, with 16 bases between the two ends. The CDR3 coding sequence is TGTGCCAGCAAGGAGGGTCGAGTTGGTGAAAAACTGTTTTTT. This encodes CASKEGRVGEKLFF.

The gene calls are TRBV5-6 and TRBJ2-1; D unclear. This CDR3 comprises 14 residues. Trimming shortened V by 1 base and J by 3 bases, and 8 bases separated the two germline ends. Germline V CDR1 and CDR2: SGHDT, YYEEEE. CDR3 residues: CASSLPHSYNEQFF. The CDR3 region has the DNA TGTGCCAGCAGCTTGCCCCACAGCTACAATGAGCAGTTCTTC.

The chain combines TRBV5-8 with TRBJ1-1; D gene ambiguous. Germline CDR1 and CDR2: SGHTS and YDEGEE. The CDR3 covers 14 residues. The V end was cut by 4 bases, the J end by 5 bases, with 15 bases between. DNA for the CDR3: TGTGCCAGCAGCCTCGTAACAATTAAGACTGAAGCTTTCTTT. This sequence encodes CASSLVTIKTEAFF.

In its sample, this clone was seen once. The rearrangement joins TRBV19 to TRBJ2-3; TRBD2 matches 7 bases. Looked up from germline, CDR1 is LNHDA and CDR2 is SQIVND (reference sequence). V was pared by 5 bases and J by 5 bases, with 10 bases of the junction left unmatched. The CDR3 contains 15 residues. In nucleotides, the CDR3 is TGTGCCAGTAGTTTCCCCGGGAGGCAGGTAGATACGCAGTATTTT. Translation gives CASSFPGRQVDTQYF.

This rearrangement joins TRBV19 to TRBJ2-3, with 7 bases fitting TRBD1. This CDR3 comprises 16 residues. Germline V gene lookup returns CDR1 LNHDA and CDR2 SQIVND (reference sequence). Trimming at V came to 1 base and at J to 8 bases, leaving 12 bases not matched to a gene. This chain's CDR3 is CASSIVRDRGRGTQYF. Here the CDR3 DNA reads TGTGCCAGTAGTATAGTCCGGGACAGAGGAAGGGGTACGCAGTATTTT.

V is TRBV7-9 and J is TRBJ1-4; D is possibly TRBD1 (6 bases). Germline loops: CDR1 SEHNR, CDR2 FQNEAQ (reference sequence). V was pared by 1 base and J by 3 bases, with 12 bases between. The CDR3 is 16 residues long. The CDR3 coding sequence is TGTGCCAGCAGCTTAGGCACAGGGCAATCTAATGAAAAACTGTTTTTT. Translating it yields CASSLGTGQSNEKLFF.

The chain recombines TRBV28 with TRBJ2-2; 9 bases are a match to TRBD2. CDR3 length: 16 residues. Germline loops: CDR1 MDHEN, CDR2 SYDVKM. V trimming: 6 bases; J trimming: 5 bases; junction bases outside the gene matches: 10. Here the CDR3 DNA reads TGTGCCAGCAGACGTGGGGGACTAGCTCGAACCGGGGAGCTGTTTTTT. Encoded protein: CASRRGGLARTGELFF.

The rearrangement uses TRBV4-2 and TRBJ1-1; TRBD1 might be the D (5 bases). The CDR3 totals 15 residues. Germline loops: CDR1 LGHNA, CDR2 YNFKEQ. The germline V and J ends were trimmed by 0 bases and 1 base, with 9 bases remaining between them. The CDR3 DNA is TGTGCCAGCAGCCAAGATTACAGGAGGAACACTGAAGCTTTCTTT. It is translated as CASSQDYRRNTEAFF.

The chain combines TRBV5-1 with TRBJ1-1; weak D call: TRBD1 (6 bases). Trimming removed 1 base at V and 2 bases at J, with 12 bases between. CDR3 length equals 15 residues. Germline assignment: CDR1 SGHRS and CDR2 YFSETQ. DNA for the CDR3: TGCGCCAGCAGCTTGCTTGGACAGACAAACACTGAAGCTTTCTTT. This translates into CASSLLGQTNTEAFF.

V gene TRBV6-1 combines with J gene TRBJ2-2; 9 bases fit TRBD1. Germline loops: CDR1 MNHNS, CDR2 SASEGT. With 6 bases clipped from V and 5 bases from J, the junction kept 7 bases outside the gene matches. The CDR3 length is 15 residues. CDR3 sequence: CASRTGQGGTGELFF. In DNA form, the CDR3 reads TGTGCCAGCAGGACGGGACAGGGCGGAACCGGGGAGCTGTTTTTT.

The chain joins TRBV10-2 to TRBJ2-2, with 10 bases fitting TRBD2. Germline V gene data show CDR1 as WSHSY and CDR2 as SAAADI. V gave up 6 bases and J gave up 4 bases; unmatched junction bases: 17. The CDR3 totals 19 residues. The CDR3: CASRSPIIAGGFSTGELFF. DNA of the CDR3: TGCGCCAGCAGGAGCCCCATTATAGCGGGAGGCTTCTCCACCGGGGAGCTGTTTTTT.

The chain is built from TRBV5-1 and TRBJ2-2; tentative D call: TRBD2 (6 bases). Germline V gene sequence: CDR1 SGHRS, CDR2 YFSETQ. Deletions cut 10 bases from V and 4 bases from J, with 17 bases between. The CDR3 spans 14 residues. DNA for the CDR3: TGCGCCGGAATCTCCGGGAGACTCACCGGGGAGCTGTTTTTT. Its protein is CAGISGRLTGELFF.

The chain employs TRBV6-5 and TRBJ1-1; TRBD1 aligns across 7 bases. The V gene end was trimmed by 1 base and the J gene end by 4 bases; junction bases not matched to a gene: 6. This CDR3 spans 15 amino acids. Germline CDR1 reads MNHEY; CDR2 reads SVGAGI. Written as DNA, the CDR3 is TGTGCCAGCAGTTACTTGACAGGGATTGGCACTGAAGCTTTCTTT. It yields the protein CASSYLTGIGTEAFF.